This is a list of T cell receptor beta chains from one sample in a study of blood T cell repertoires in COVID-19. The protocol was immunoSEQ multiplex PCR, while the TCRdb copy is restricted to in-frame clones and leaves out a portion. The sample includes approximately 110,000 clones, about 78% seen only once; the top ten take about 4.7%. The sample was peripheral blood. These receptors came from a human donor in a cohort sampled during active or convalescent COVID-19. Each CDR3 is given with its conserved first and last residue. Each record gives: D gene, J gene, clone size, V gene, CDR3 protein, CDR3 DNA. D genes are given only for firm matches. Clone size appears in some rows only: once, few, many, or a class for an expanded clone.

D gene: NA; J gene: TRBJ2-7; clone size: NA; V gene: TRBV29-1; CDR3 protein: CSVDVTGTSYEQYF; CDR3 DNA: TGCAGCGTCGATGTGACAGGGACTTCCTACGAGCAGTACTTC
D gene: TRBD1; J gene: TRBJ1-4; clone size: NA; V gene: TRBV2; CDR3 protein: CASSDRGLTNEKLFF; CDR3 DNA: TGTGCCAGCAGTGACAGGGGGCTTACTAATGAAAAACTGTTTTTT
D gene: NA; J gene: TRBJ2-2; clone size: NA; V gene: TRBV24-1; CDR3 protein: CATSKDSANTGELFF; CDR3 DNA: TGTGCCACCAGTAAGGACAGCGCGAACACCGGGGAGCTGTTTTTT
D gene: TRBD2; J gene: TRBJ2-3; clone size: NA; V gene: TRBV23-1; CDR3 protein: CASRLIAGAGDTQYF; CDR3 DNA: TGCGCCAGCAGACTTATAGCGGGAGCTGGAGATACGCAGTATTTT
D gene: TRBD1; J gene: TRBJ1-5; clone size: NA; V gene: TRBV19; CDR3 protein: CASSTKQGTNQPQHF; CDR3 DNA: TGTGCCAGTAGTACCAAACAGGGGACCAATCAGCCCCAGCATTTT
D gene: TRBD1; J gene: TRBJ1-1; clone size: NA; V gene: TRBV3-1/TRBV3-2; CDR3 protein: CASSPTGGLRNTEAFF; CDR3 DNA: TGTGCCAGCAGCCCGACAGGGGGCTTAAGAAACACTGAAGCTTTCTTT
D gene: TRBD2; J gene: TRBJ2-3; clone size: NA; V gene: TRBV6-1; CDR3 protein: CASSDGGGDTDTQYF; CDR3 DNA: TGTGCCAGCAGTGATGGCGGGGGTGACACAGATACGCAGTATTTT
D gene: TRBD1; J gene: TRBJ2-5; clone size: NA; V gene: TRBV4-1; CDR3 protein: CASSQGRGRLETQYF; CDR3 DNA: TGCGCCAGCAGCCAAGGCAGGGGGCGTCTTGAGACCCAGTACTTC
D gene: TRBD1; J gene: TRBJ2-2; clone size: once; V gene: TRBV5-1; CDR3 protein: CASSFRQGHTGELFF; CDR3 DNA: TGCGCCAGCAGCTTTAGACAGGGTCACACCGGGGAGCTGTTTTTT
D gene: TRBD2; J gene: TRBJ2-3; clone size: NA; V gene: TRBV5-4; CDR3 protein: CASTAGGRAPYTQYF; CDR3 DNA: TGTGCCAGCACTGCGGGCGGGAGGGCACCGTATACGCAGTATTTT
D gene: NA; J gene: TRBJ2-2; clone size: few; V gene: TRBV25-1; CDR3 protein: CASSDTGGAWTGELFF; CDR3 DNA: TGTGCCAGCAGTGATACGGGGGGCGCTTGGACCGGGGAGCTGTTTTTT
D gene: TRBD2; J gene: TRBJ2-3; clone size: NA; V gene: TRBV9; CDR3 protein: CASSVISGGAADTQYF; CDR3 DNA: TGTGCCAGCAGCGTAATTAGCGGGGGGGCGGCAGATACGCAGTATTTT
D gene: TRBD1; J gene: TRBJ2-1; clone size: NA; V gene: TRBV6-2/TRBV6-3; CDR3 protein: CASSYSTGGLREQFF; CDR3 DNA: TGTGCCAGCAGTTACTCGACAGGGGGGTTGAGGGAGCAGTTCTTC
D gene: NA; J gene: TRBJ2-7; clone size: NA; V gene: TRBV29-1; CDR3 protein: CSVEDDRFIPYEQYF; CDR3 DNA: TGCAGCGTTGAAGATGACAGGTTCATTCCCTACGAGCAGTACTTC
D gene: NA; J gene: TRBJ1-1; clone size: NA; V gene: TRBV3-1/TRBV3-2; CDR3 protein: CASSQAPDRGTEAFF; CDR3 DNA: TGTGCCAGCAGCCAAGCCCCGGATAGAGGGACTGAAGCTTTCTTT
D gene: TRBD1; J gene: TRBJ1-2; clone size: NA; V gene: TRBV3-1/TRBV3-2; CDR3 protein: CASSRLGTGLDYGYTF; CDR3 DNA: TGTGCCAGCAGCCGATTAGGGACAGGCCTTGACTATGGCTACACCTTC
D gene: NA; J gene: TRBJ2-3; clone size: NA; V gene: TRBV11-3; CDR3 protein: CASSLGQGDTQYF; CDR3 DNA: TGTGCCAGCAGCTTAGGGCAGGGGGATACGCAGTATTTT
D gene: NA; J gene: TRBJ1-5; clone size: NA; V gene: TRBV28; CDR3 protein: CATGRGFQPQHF; CDR3 DNA: TGTGCCACAGGCAGGGGATTCCAGCCCCAGCATTTT
D gene: TRBD1; J gene: TRBJ2-5; clone size: NA; V gene: TRBV16; CDR3 protein: CASSQETGMSETQYF; CDR3 DNA: TGTGCCAGCAGCCAAGAGACAGGGATGTCGGAGACCCAGTACTTC
D gene: TRBD2; J gene: TRBJ2-1; clone size: NA; V gene: TRBV12-5; CDR3 protein: CASGPPGLAGGEQFF; CDR3 DNA: TGTGCTAGTGGTCCCCCGGGACTAGCGGGGGGGGAGCAGTTCTTC
D gene: TRBD1; J gene: TRBJ1-4; clone size: NA; V gene: TRBV14; CDR3 protein: CASSQGRWTGNEKLFF; CDR3 DNA: TGTGCCAGCAGCCAAGGACGGTGGACAGGGAATGAAAAACTGTTTTTT
D gene: NA; J gene: TRBJ1-5; clone size: NA; V gene: TRBV5-8; CDR3 protein: CASRPEAKPQHF; CDR3 DNA: TGTGCCAGCAGACCCGAAGCGAAACCCCAGCATTTT
D gene: TRBD1; J gene: TRBJ2-7; clone size: NA; V gene: TRBV5-1; CDR3 protein: CASSYFTGGFSYEQYF; CDR3 DNA: TGCGCCAGCAGCTACTTTACAGGGGGTTTTTCCTACGAGCAGTACTTC
D gene: TRBD2; J gene: TRBJ2-7; clone size: NA; V gene: TRBV27; CDR3 protein: CASSFRLAGREQYF; CDR3 DNA: TGTGCCAGCAGTTTTAGACTAGCGGGACGCGAGCAGTACTTC
D gene: TRBD1; J gene: TRBJ1-1; clone size: NA; V gene: TRBV6-2/TRBV6-3; CDR3 protein: CASSWQGGNTEAFF; CDR3 DNA: TGTGCCAGCAGTTGGCAGGGGGGGAACACTGAAGCTTTCTTT
D gene: TRBD1; J gene: TRBJ1-5; clone size: NA; V gene: TRBV19; CDR3 protein: CAISGTGANQPQHF; CDR3 DNA: TGTGCCATCTCAGGGACAGGGGCAAATCAGCCCCAGCATTTT
D gene: NA; J gene: TRBJ2-1; clone size: NA; V gene: TRBV28; CDR3 protein: CASSLGDSTGWLEQFF; CDR3 DNA: TGTGCCAGCAGTTTGGGAGATTCGACAGGTTGGTTGGAGCAGTTCTTC
D gene: TRBD2; J gene: TRBJ2-5; clone size: NA; V gene: TRBV5-4; CDR3 protein: CASSTPGGRETQYF; CDR3 DNA: TGTGCCAGCAGCACCCCGGGGGGGAGGGAGACCCAGTACTTC
D gene: TRBD1; J gene: TRBJ2-7; clone size: NA; V gene: TRBV30; CDR3 protein: CAWSVTGTGYEQYF; CDR3 DNA: TGTGCCTGGAGTGTAACCGGGACAGGCTACGAGCAGTACTTC